Listed here is a single T cell receptor beta chain. This sample was included in a study of blood T cell repertoires in COVID-19. Background on the study: Specimens from acute and convalescent COVID-19 originated in the United States, Italy and Spain. The cDNA or gDNA used as material had been derived from T cells, B-cell-depleted T cells, or PBMCs.

In the source study's methods: Amplification with reference gene primers provided the estimates of nucleated cell counts. TCRdb's copy holds only in-frame clones and misses some; the assay was immunoSEQ multiplex PCR. From that table come the V and J calls and clone size; the DNA was used to work out D and trimming. Of over 120,000 clones listed, roughly 81% are singletons. The CDR3 covers 15 residues. V lost 6 bases and J 0 bases, leaving 11 bases between the germline ends. Looked up from germline, CDR1 is LNHDA and CDR2 is SQIVND (reference sequence). The origin of this receptor is a human donor with acute or convalescent COVID-19. The donor label of this sample is uncertain. The chain uses TRBV19 and TRBJ1-4; TRBD1 might be the D (5 bases). The sample consisted of peripheral blood. The DNA for the CDR3 is TGTGCCAGTAGAGCGGGGGATGCAACTAATGAAAAACTGTTTTTT. Protein: CASRAGDATNEKLFF.